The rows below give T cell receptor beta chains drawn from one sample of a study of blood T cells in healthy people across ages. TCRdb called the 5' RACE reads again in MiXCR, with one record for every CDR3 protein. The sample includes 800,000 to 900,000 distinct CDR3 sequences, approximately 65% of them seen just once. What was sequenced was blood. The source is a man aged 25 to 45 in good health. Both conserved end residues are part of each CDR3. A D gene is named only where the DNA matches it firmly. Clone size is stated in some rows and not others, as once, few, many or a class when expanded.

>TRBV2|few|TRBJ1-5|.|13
TGTGCCAGCAGTGGAGACCAGGGAAAAGCCCAGCATTTT
CASSGDQGKAQHF
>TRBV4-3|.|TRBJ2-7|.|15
TGCGCCAGCAGCCAAGAAGGTTTAAGGAACTACGAGCAGTACTTC
CASSQEGLRNYEQYF
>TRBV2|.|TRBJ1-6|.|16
TGTGCCAGCGGTGGCGCTGGAAGCTCCTATAATTCACCCCTCCACTTT
CASGGAGSSYNSPLHF
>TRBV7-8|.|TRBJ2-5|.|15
TGTGCCAGCAGCTCAAGGATGCCAGTACAAGAGACCCAGTACTTC
CASSSRMPVQETQYF
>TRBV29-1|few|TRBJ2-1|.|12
TGCAGCGTTGAGTACAGACACAATGAGCAGTTCTTC
CSVEYRHNEQFF
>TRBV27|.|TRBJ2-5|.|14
TGTGCCAGCAGTTTACGGCCAGGGGGGGAGACCCAGTACTTC
CASSLRPGGETQYF
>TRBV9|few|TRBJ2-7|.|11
TGTGCCAGCAGCGGGGGTGGCGAGCAGTACTTC
CASSGGGEQYF
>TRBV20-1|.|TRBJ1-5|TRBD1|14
TGCAGTGCTAGGAGAGGACAGGCTAGTCAGCCCCAGCATTTT
CSARRGQASQPQHF
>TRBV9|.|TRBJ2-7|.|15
TGTGCCAGCAGCGTAGAGCCAGCCTCCTACAATGAGCAGTACTTC
CASSVEPASYNEQYF
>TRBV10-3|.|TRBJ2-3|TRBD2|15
TGTGCCATCACCAGGAGCGGGGCGGCCACAGATACGCAGTATTTT
CAITRSGAATDTQYF
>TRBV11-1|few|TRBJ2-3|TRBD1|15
TGTGCCAGCAGCTTAAACAGGGGGCAGGGAGATACGCAGTATTTT
CASSLNRGQGDTQYF
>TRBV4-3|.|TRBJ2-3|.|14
TGCGCCAGCAGCCCTACCCGGCGCGCAGATACGCAGTATTTT
CASSPTRRADTQYF
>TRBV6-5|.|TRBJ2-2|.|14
TGTGCCAGCAGTTACTCGCTAGCTTCCGGGGAGCTGTTTTTT
CASSYSLASGELFF
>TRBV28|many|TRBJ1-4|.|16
TGTGCCAGCAGTTTATTGAGGGGATCTACTAATGAAAAACTGTTTTTT
CASSLLRGSTNEKLFF
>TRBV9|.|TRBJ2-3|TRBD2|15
TGTGCCAGCAGCCCTCGAGCGGGGGGGATAGATACGCAGTATTTT
CASSPRAGGIDTQYF
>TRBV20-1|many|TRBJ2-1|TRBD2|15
TGCAGTGCGTATAGCGGGGGGAGCTCCTACAATGAGCAGTTCTTC
CSAYSGGSSYNEQFF
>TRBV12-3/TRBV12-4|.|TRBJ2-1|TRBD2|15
TGTGCCAGCAACCGTCTGCCGACTAGCGGGGTCGGGCAGTTCTTC
CASNRLPTSGVGQFF
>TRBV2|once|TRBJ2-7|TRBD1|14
TGTGCCAGCAGGGTGGGACAGGACAATTACGAGCAGTACTTC
CASRVGQDNYEQYF
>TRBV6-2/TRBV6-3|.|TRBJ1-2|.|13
TGTGCCAGCAGTTTGGACGGCATCTATGGCTACACCTTC
CASSLDGIYGYTF
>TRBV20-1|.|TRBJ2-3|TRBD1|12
TGCAGTGCCCCCGACAGGGGAGATACGCAGTATTTT
CSAPDRGDTQYF
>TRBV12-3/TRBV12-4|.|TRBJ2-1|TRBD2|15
TGTGCCAGCAGCGGGAGGGGGAGGGGACGCAATGAGCAGTTCTTC
CASSGRGRGRNEQFF
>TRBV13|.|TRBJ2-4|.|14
TGTGCCAGCAGCTACGGAACCCGAGAAAACATTCAGTACTTC
CASSYGTRENIQYF
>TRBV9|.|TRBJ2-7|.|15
TGTGCCAGCAGCGTAGTTGGATCTCCCTGGGACGAGCAGTACTTC
CASSVVGSPWDEQYF
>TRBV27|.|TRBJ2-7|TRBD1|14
TGTGCCAGCAGCGCGCCGGACAGGTTTTACGAGCAGTACTTC
CASSAPDRFYEQYF
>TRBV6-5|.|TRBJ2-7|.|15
TGTGCCAGCAGCTACCTGCGGGACAGAGCCTACGAGCAGTACTTC
CASSYLRDRAYEQYF
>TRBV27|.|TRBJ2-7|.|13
TGTGCCAGCAGTCCCCACCTCAGATACGAGCAGTACTTC
CASSPHLRYEQYF
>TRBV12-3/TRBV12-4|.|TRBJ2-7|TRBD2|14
TGTGCCACCGGAGCGGGGAGCTCCTACAATGAGCAGTACTTC
CATGAGSSYNEQYF
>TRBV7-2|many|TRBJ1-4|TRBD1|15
TGTGCCAGCAGCAAGGGGGACAGGAGAAATGAAAAACTGTTTTTT
CASSKGDRRNEKLFF
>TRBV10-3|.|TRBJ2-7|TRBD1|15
TGTGCCATCAGTGAGTCGGACAGGGAATTGTGGGAGCAGTACTTC
CAISESDRELWEQYF